The sequence of this T cell receptor (beta chain) was determined in a study of Ad26.COV2.S vaccination and SARS-CoV-2 variants. Background on the study: Doses of Ad26.COV2.S were injected into muscle once or twice, 56 days apart.

Profiling relied on immunoSEQ multiplex PCR, and the TCRdb table lists in-frame clones only, not all of them. The profile shows about 320,000 clones, 85% to 90% of them singletons. The CDR3 covers 13 residues. CDR1 and CDR2 (germline): SQVTM, ANQGSEA. Trimming shortened V by 5 bases and J by 6 bases, and 16 bases separated the two germline ends. As concerns this clone: The antigen is not known.

Findings and limits, study-wide: With respect to non-spike TCR breadth, vaccine and placebo recipients were similar.

Stated treatment: approximately 18 received Ad26.COV2.S at low or high dose, single or two shots; 5 received placebo; per-sample allocation not given. Samples analyzed were those drawn on day 63 after the first vaccine or placebo injection. SARS-CoV-2 spike from the Wuhan strain was encoded by the vaccine, an Ad26 vector. Specimen: peripheral blood, collected in a trial of Ad26.COV2.S vaccine versus placebo. This receptor was identified in a person between 18 and 65 years old who received the Ad26.COV2.S COVID-19 vaccine or a placebo. The chain employs TRBV29-1 and TRBJ1-2; D remains unclear. The CDR3, as DNA: TGCAGCGTTTCCTACGGCCAGAAAGATGGCTACACCTTC. Translation gives CSVSYGQKDGYTF. The variable domain in full, with the rest retrieved from reference TRBV29-1 and TRBJ1-2, is SAVISQKPSRDICQRGTSLTIQCQVDSQVTMMFWYRQQPGQSLTLIATANQGSEATYESGFVIDKFPISRPNLTFSTLTVSNMSPEDSSIYLCSVSYGQKDGYTFGSGTRLTVV.